This TCR beta chain was sequenced in a study of blood T cell repertoires in COVID-19. Clones were sequenced by immunoSEQ multiplex PCR, and TCRdb holds only the in-frame ones, with some missing. This sample has some 140,000 clones, with 84% found just once. Trimming took off 1 base at V and 4 bases at J, with 12 bases between the two ends. The germline CDR1 and CDR2 sequences are SGDLS and YYNGEE. There are 14 residues in the CDR3. The specimen was PBMCs or T cells enriched from blood (not recorded which). This clonotype was sampled from a middle-aged man with acute COVID-19. J is TRBJ2-7 and V is TRBV9; possibly TRBD2 for D (5 bases). The chain's CDR3 is CASSVSGSGYEQYF. For the CDR3, the DNA is TGTGCCAGCAGCGTAAGCGGTAGTGGTTACGAGCAGTACTTC.